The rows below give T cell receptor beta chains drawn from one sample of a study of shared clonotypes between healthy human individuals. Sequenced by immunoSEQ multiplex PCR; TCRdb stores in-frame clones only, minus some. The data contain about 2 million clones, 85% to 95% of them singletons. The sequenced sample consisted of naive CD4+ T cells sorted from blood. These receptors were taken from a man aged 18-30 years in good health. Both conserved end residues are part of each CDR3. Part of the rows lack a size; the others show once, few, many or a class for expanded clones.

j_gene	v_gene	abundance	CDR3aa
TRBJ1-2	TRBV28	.	CASRDSGLTPNYGYTF
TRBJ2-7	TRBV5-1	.	CASSSGTSYEQYF
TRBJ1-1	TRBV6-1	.	CASSAMGGTEAFF
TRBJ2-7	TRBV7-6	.	CASSLADSGSYEQYF
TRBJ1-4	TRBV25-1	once	CASGPTGLANEKLFF
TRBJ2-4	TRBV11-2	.	CASSLPPGTGNIQYF
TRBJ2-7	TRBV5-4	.	CASMNLGQGTYEQYF
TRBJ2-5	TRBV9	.	CASSVNGQETQYF
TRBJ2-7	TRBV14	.	CASSLGLAGWRSYEQYF
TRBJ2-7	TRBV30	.	CASRQASSHEQYF
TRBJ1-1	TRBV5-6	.	CASSFRQKNTEAFF
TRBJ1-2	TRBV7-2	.	CASSLDTYYGYTF
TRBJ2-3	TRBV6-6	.	CASSPGGTGHTQYF
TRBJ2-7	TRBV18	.	CASSLFFTPTSYEQYF
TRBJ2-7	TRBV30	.	CAWIPDRGIREGYF
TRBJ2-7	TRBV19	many	CASSPGPRGEQYF
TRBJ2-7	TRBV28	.	CASRNLKGGIIYEQYF
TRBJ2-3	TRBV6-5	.	CATGRGRLSTDTQYF